Listed below are T cell receptor beta chains from one sample, sequenced in a study of OX40 agonist ivuxolimab in advanced cancers. This table comes from immunoSEQ multiplex PCR, and its TCRdb copy is limited to in-frame clones, with some not included. The table records 65,000 to 100,000 clones, 75% to 95% of them present only once. This sample comprised CD4+ or CD8+ T cells sorted from blood, obtained in a trial of the OX40 agonist ivuxolimab. The source is an adult with an advanced solid tumor such as melanoma, head and neck, liver or kidney cancer. CDR3s include the opening cysteine and the closing phenylalanine or tryptophan. D genes are given only for firm matches. Expanded clones are given a class, and other clones once, few, many or no size at all.

>NA|TRBV14|TRBJ2-1|TRBD2
CASSQATSGSRKYNEQFF
TGTGCCAGCAGCCAAGCGACTAGCGGGAGTAGGAAATACAATGAGCAGTTCTTC
>NA|TRBV18|TRBJ2-7|NA
CASSRLGVPYEQYF
TGTGCCAGCTCACGATTAGGGGTGCCCTACGAGCAGTACTTC
>NA|TRBV2|TRBJ2-3|NA
CASGRDKDTQYF
TGTGCCAGCGGGCGGGACAAAGATACGCAGTATTTT
>NA|TRBV28|TRBJ2-1|TRBD2
CASSLNPAGGYEQFF
TGTGCCAGCAGTTTAAACCCGGCGGGAGGTTATGAGCAGTTCTTC
>once|TRBV5-1|TRBJ2-3|NA
CASSSHTDTQYF
TGCGCCAGCAGCAGCCACACAGATACGCAGTATTTT
>NA|TRBV19|TRBJ1-3|NA
CASSILQGGNTIYF
TGTGCCAGTAGTATACTACAGGGTGGAAACACCATATATTTT
>NA|TRBV28|TRBJ1-4|TRBD1
CASSPPGQGFEKLFF
TGTGCCAGCAGCCCACCGGGACAGGGGTTCGAAAAACTGTTTTTT
>NA|TRBV5-4|TRBJ2-7|TRBD1
CASSLGTGTIYEQYF
TGTGCCAGCAGCTTGGGGACAGGAACCATCTACGAGCAGTACTTC
>NA|TRBV5-1|TRBJ2-2|NA
CASSLLEFNTGELFF
TGCGCCAGCAGCCTCCTAGAATTCAACACCGGGGAGCTGTTTTTT
>NA|TRBV5-4|TRBJ1-2|NA
CASSSTDYGYTF
TGTGCCAGCAGCTCCACTGACTATGGCTACACCTTC